This T cell receptor (beta chain) derives from a study of shared clonotypes between healthy human individuals. Whole-study context: Researchers drew samples from two women and a few men aged 18 to 49. For every donor, three CD4 naive, three CD4 memory, two CD8 naive and one CD8 memory plates were used.

Trimming left V 4 bases short and J 2 bases short, with 15 bases between. The CDR3 extends over 16 amino acids. Per germline, CDR1 SGHDN and CDR2 FVKESK. Division of CD4+ cells produced a CD45RA+ naive subset and a CD45RA-negative memory subset. Sequenced by immunoSEQ multiplex PCR; TCRdb stores in-frame clones only, minus some. The sample contains about 1.5 million clones, approximately 98% of which appear only once. The receptor comes from a man in his thirties or forties in good health. Sequencing input: naive CD4+ T cells sorted from blood. Indicated subset: CD45RA+ positively selected. The rearrangement joins TRBV14 to TRBJ2-1; maybe TRBD2 (5 bases). The CDR3 DNA follows: TGTGCCAGCAGCCCCCGCAGAGCGGACCCCTACAATGAGCAGTTCTTC. Amino acid sequence: CASSPRRADPYNEQFF.